These 11 T cell receptor beta chains share one sample of origin, sequenced in a study of early T cells in non-severe SARS-CoV-2 infection. One entry per CDR3 protein results from TCRdb running MiXCR on the 5' RACE reads. This table holds about 77,000 distinct CDR3 sequences, less than 20% found once. Sequenced: whole blood. The source is an adult who was a healthcare worker with PCR-confirmed SARS-CoV-2 infection or an uninfected control (not recorded which).

The J gene is TRBJ1-2, the V gene TRBV29-1, with D possibly TRBD1 on 5 matching bases. This CDR3 is 13 amino acids long. Germline CDR1 and CDR2: SQVTM and ANQGSEA. Trimming took off 4 bases at V and 6 bases at J, with 15 bases between the two ends. CDR3 nucleotide sequence: TGCAGCGTTGTCCACGACAGCCACAATGGCTACACCTTC. It is translated as CSVVHDSHNGYTF.

The J gene is TRBJ2-6, the V gene TRBV19; the D is unclear. There are 13 residues in the CDR3. The V gene's germline CDR1 is LNHDA and CDR2 SQIVND (reference sequence). Trimming removed 7 bases from V and 7 bases from J, with 11 bases in between. The CDR3 bases are TGTGCCAGTACCCGAGGTCAAGCCAACGTCCTGACTTTC. Translated: CASTRGQANVLTF.

This clonotype was counted ten times or more. The chain uses TRBV6-6 and TRBJ1-3, with D uncertain. This CDR3 is built from 15 residues. V was cut by 2 bases and J by 1 base, with 9 bases left in between. CDR1 and CDR2 from the germline V gene are MNHNY and SVGAGI (reference sequence). The CDR3 loop is CASSYEGISGNTIYF. The CDR3 coding sequence is TGTGCCAGCAGTTACGAAGGGATATCTGGAAACACCATATATTTT.

The chain is built from TRBV3-1 and TRBJ2-3, with 11 bases that match TRBD2. The ends lost 4 bases at V and 3 bases at J; junction bases unmatched: 6. CDR3 size: 16 residues. The germline V gene has CDR1 LGHDT and CDR2 YNNKEL (reference sequence). Here the CDR3 reads CASSPGLAAITDTQYF. CDR3 DNA: TGTGCCAGCAGCCCGGGACTAGCGGCGATTACAGATACGCAGTATTTT.

The gene calls are TRBV18 and TRBJ1-6; tentative D call: TRBD1 (5 bases). V dropped 1 base and J dropped 7 bases, with 17 bases sitting between them. The CDR3 is 17 amino acids. Germline V lookup: CDR1 KGHSH, CDR2 LQKENI. As DNA, the CDR3 is TGTGCCAGCTCACCACTACATCAGGGTCCTACAAATTCACCCCTCCACTTT. Protein product: CASSPLHQGPTNSPLHF. Filled out from reference TRBV18 and TRBJ1-6, the complete variable domain reads NAGVMQNPRHLVRRRGQEARLRCSPMKGHSHVYWYRQLPEEGLKFMVYLQKENIIDESGMPKERFSAEFPKEGPSILRIQQVVRGDSAAYFCASSPLHQGPTNSPLHFGNGTRLTVT.

Only a few counts were recorded for this clonotype. The chain couples TRBV7-9 to TRBJ1-1; D is undetermined. This CDR3 spans 14 amino acids. Germline V gene sequence: CDR1 SEHNR, CDR2 FQNEAQ (reference sequence). The V end lost 3 bases, the J end lost 3 bases, and 11 bases lay between the germline ends. CDR3 bases: TGTGCCAGCAGCTTGGACGGATCTCACACTGAAGCTTTCTTT. Translation: CASSLDGSHTEAFF.

There are a few counts of this clonotype. This chain connects TRBV5-1 to TRBJ2-2; TRBD2 matches at 14 bases. CDR3 length: 16 residues. V was pared by 4 bases and J by 5 bases, with 4 bases of the junction left unmatched. Germline V lookup: CDR1 SGHRS, CDR2 YFSETQ. The CDR3, as DNA: TGCGCCAGCAGCCAAGGGACTAGCGGGAGTACCGGGGAGCTGTTTTTT. Protein sequence: CASSQGTSGSTGELFF.

CDR3 amino acids: CASTPERECTDTQYF. In DNA, the CDR3 is TGCGCCAGCACCCCGGAGCGGGAATGCACAGATACGCAGTATTTT. The chain has TRBV10-1 and TRBJ2-3; the match to TRBD2 covers 7 bases. CDR3 length equals 15 residues. Trimming took 7 bases from V and 1 from J; bases not matched to a gene: 8. CDR1 is WNHNN and CDR2 is SYGVQD in the germline V gene (reference sequence).

The chain joins TRBV7-2 to TRBJ2-3; TRBD2 agrees at 10 bases. The CDR3 sequence is 18 residues long. Per germline, CDR1 SGHTA and CDR2 FQGNSA. V was pared by 1 base and J by 5 bases, with 12 bases of the junction left unmatched. The CDR3 nucleotides are TGTGCCAGCAGCTTAGATTCGGGACTAGCGTACCGTAAAGATACGCAGTATTTT. Protein product: CASSLDSGLAYRKDTQYF.

The chain links TRBV12-3 or TRBV12-4 to TRBJ1-5, with a possible D match to TRBD1 (6 bases). The length of the CDR3 is 14 residues. V gave up 7 bases and J gave up 6 bases, with 16 bases separating them. CDR3 nucleotides: TGTGCCAGCACCCTAAGGGGGGGCCGTCAGCCCCAGCATTTT. It specifies CASTLRGGRQPQHF.

A few counts support this clonotype. The rearrangement uses TRBV28 and TRBJ2-5; 7 nucleotides match TRBD2. The germline V gene encodes CDR1 MDHEN and CDR2 SYDVKM. This CDR3 is 16 amino acids long. The V segment lost 6 bases and the J segment 1 base; nucleotides outside the gene matches: 11. DNA of the CDR3: TGTGCCAGCAGCCTCCAAAAGCGGGGCCTCCAAGAGACCCAGTACTTC. This translates into CASSLQKRGLQETQYF.